This T cell receptor (beta chain) was recovered during a study of blood T cell repertoires in COVID-19. This CDR3 contains 15 residues. From germline, CDR1 is SGDLS and CDR2 YYNGEE. V was clipped by 0 bases and J by 7 bases, with 16 bases between them. Clones were sequenced by immunoSEQ multiplex PCR, and TCRdb holds only the in-frame ones, with some missing. There are around 55,000 clones in the sample; 75% to 85% occur only once, and about 12% lies in the top ten. The receptor's source is a human donor in a cohort sampled during active COVID-19. This chain connects TRBV9 to TRBJ1-2; D is unresolved. Sample: peripheral blood. CDR3 region: CASSVDPNPSGGYTF. CDR3 nucleotides: TGTGCCAGCAGCGTAGATCCTAACCCAAGTGGTGGCTACACCTTC.